This TCR beta chain was identified during a study of T cells after yellow fever vaccination. General observations from the study: Subsequent booster samples again held most clones from primary vaccination (96% CD4, about 90% CD8). Among all clonotypes, a small share was observed in both CD4 and CD8 compartments.

The TCR cDNA carried a universal primer site and UMIs from 5'RACE template switching. TCRdb ran MiXCR on the 5' RACE reads and lists one entry per CDR3 protein. The sample consists of fewer than 150,000 distinct CDR3 sequences, 5.5% to 8% of them appearing once. Germline-derived CDR1 and CDR2 are DFQATT and SNEGSKA (reference sequence). CDR3 size: 13 residues. V was pared by 0 bases and J by 6 bases, with 6 bases between. This clonotype was seen repeatedly, ten times or more. Its antigen is not identified. Sample: CD4+ T cells sorted from PBMCs, taken about 41 days after the first yellow fever vaccination. This rearrangement joins TRBV20-1 to TRBJ1-6, with D perhaps matching TRBD1 (6 bases). The source is a man between 18 and 29 years old who received the YFV17D yellow fever vaccine. The CDR3 bases are TGCAGTGCTAGAGACAGGGGTAATTCACCCCTCCACTTT. Amino acids: CSARDRGNSPLHF.